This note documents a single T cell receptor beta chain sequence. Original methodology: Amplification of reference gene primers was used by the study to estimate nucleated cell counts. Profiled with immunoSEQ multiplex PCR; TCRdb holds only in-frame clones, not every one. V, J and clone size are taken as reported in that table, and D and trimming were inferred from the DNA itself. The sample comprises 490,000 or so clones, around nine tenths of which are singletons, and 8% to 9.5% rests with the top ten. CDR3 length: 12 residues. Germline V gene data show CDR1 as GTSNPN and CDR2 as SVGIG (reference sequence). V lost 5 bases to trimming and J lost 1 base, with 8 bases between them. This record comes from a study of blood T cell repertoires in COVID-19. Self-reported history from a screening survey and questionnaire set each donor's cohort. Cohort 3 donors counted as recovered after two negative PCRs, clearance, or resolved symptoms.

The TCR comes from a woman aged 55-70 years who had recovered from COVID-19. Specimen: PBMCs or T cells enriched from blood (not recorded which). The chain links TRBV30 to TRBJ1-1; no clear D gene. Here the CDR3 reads CAWAGENTEAFF. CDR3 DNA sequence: TGTGCCTGGGCGGGAGAGAACACTGAAGCTTTCTTT. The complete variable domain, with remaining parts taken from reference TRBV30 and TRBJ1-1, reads SQTIHQWPATLVQPVGSPLSLECTVEGTSNPNLYWYRQAAGRGLQLLFYSVGIGQISSEVPQNLSASRPQDRQFILSSKKLLLSDSGFYLCAWAGENTEAFFGQGTRLTVV.